Listed below are T cell receptor beta chains from one sample, sequenced in a study of T cells in Graves' hyperthyroidism and ophthalmopathy. From the multiplex PCR reads, TCRdb called clonotypes with MiXCR, one entry per CDR3 protein. This sample has under 400,000 distinct CDR3 sequences; roughly 13% occur once, and the top ten carry 9.5% to 12%. Material for sequencing was blood. The receptors were sampled from a woman aged 55-75 years with Graves' hyperthyroidism. The CDR3 runs from the conserved cysteine through the conserved F or W. A D gene is named only where the DNA matches it firmly. A clone size is listed for some rows: how often the clone was seen (once, few, many), or a class if it is expanded.

J gene: TRBJ2-4; V gene: TRBV13; D gene: .; clone size: many; CDR3 DNA: TGTGCCAGCAGCTTACTTATAGCCAAAAACATTCAGTACTTC; CDR3 protein: CASSLLIAKNIQYF
J gene: TRBJ2-1; V gene: TRBV7-9; D gene: TRBD2; clone size: .; CDR3 DNA: TGTGCCAGCAGCTCGGGACTAGCGGAGCCCTACAATGAGCAGTTCTTC; CDR3 protein: CASSSGLAEPYNEQFF
J gene: TRBJ1-1; V gene: TRBV5-4; D gene: TRBD1; clone size: many; CDR3 DNA: TGTGCCAGCAGCTTGGCCAGACAGGGGAATATGAACACTGAAGCTTTCTTT; CDR3 protein: CASSLARQGNMNTEAFF
J gene: TRBJ2-7; V gene: TRBV29-1; D gene: .; clone size: many; CDR3 DNA: TGCAGCGTTGTCCCGGGAGCGGGCTACGAGCAGTACTTC; CDR3 protein: CSVVPGAGYEQYF
J gene: TRBJ1-1; V gene: TRBV28; D gene: .; clone size: many; CDR3 DNA: TGTGCCAGCTCAACCGGAGGAGGCATCCCTGAAGCTTTCTTT; CDR3 protein: CASSTGGGIPEAFF
J gene: TRBJ2-1; V gene: TRBV19; D gene: .; clone size: .; CDR3 DNA: TGTGCCAGTAGTATATCGCACTACGACTACAATGAGCAGTTCTTC; CDR3 protein: CASSISHYDYNEQFF
J gene: TRBJ1-5; V gene: TRBV19; D gene: .; clone size: .; CDR3 DNA: TGTGCCAGTAGTAATCGGAGGTACAATCAGCCCCAGCATTTT; CDR3 protein: CASSNRRYNQPQHF
J gene: TRBJ1-2; V gene: TRBV6-9; D gene: TRBD1; clone size: .; CDR3 DNA: TGTGCCAGCAGTTCCACCGGGACAGGGGGTCAAGGCTACACCTTC; CDR3 protein: CASSSTGTGGQGYTF
J gene: TRBJ2-1; V gene: TRBV19; D gene: TRBD2; clone size: .; CDR3 DNA: TGTGCCAGTAGTCGCAAACTAGCGGCCCACTACAATGAGCAGTTCTTC; CDR3 protein: CASSRKLAAHYNEQFF
J gene: TRBJ2-5; V gene: TRBV2; D gene: .; clone size: many; CDR3 DNA: TGTGCCAGCAGGACTTCAGACCGCGGGGCCCAGTACTTC; CDR3 protein: CASRTSDRGAQYF
J gene: TRBJ2-1; V gene: TRBV29-1; D gene: .; clone size: few; CDR3 DNA: TGCAGCATACCGCGGGACTGGGCATGCAATGAGCAGTTCTTC; CDR3 protein: CSIPRDWACNEQFF
J gene: TRBJ2-7; V gene: TRBV11-3; D gene: TRBD2; clone size: .; CDR3 DNA: TGTGCCAGCAGCACCGGGCTAGCGGGAGAGAGCGTGGACGAGCAGTACTTC; CDR3 protein: CASSTGLAGESVDEQYF
J gene: TRBJ2-2; V gene: TRBV2; D gene: .; clone size: many; CDR3 DNA: TGTGCCAGCAGTGAACTACAGAACACCGGGGAGCTGTTTTTT; CDR3 protein: CASSELQNTGELFF
J gene: TRBJ2-6; V gene: TRBV5-1; D gene: .; clone size: .; CDR3 DNA: TGCGCCAGCAGCTTTGGCGACTCTGGGGCCAACGTCCTGACTTTC; CDR3 protein: CASSFGDSGANVLTF
J gene: TRBJ2-7; V gene: TRBV29-1; D gene: .; clone size: many; CDR3 DNA: TGCAGCGTTGCGGGTTCGGGACACTACGAGCAGTACTTC; CDR3 protein: CSVAGSGHYEQYF
J gene: TRBJ2-4; V gene: TRBV7-8; D gene: .; clone size: many; CDR3 DNA: TGTGCCAGCAGCCCTGAGAGACTAGCCAAAAACATTCAGTACTTC; CDR3 protein: CASSPERLAKNIQYF
J gene: TRBJ2-7; V gene: TRBV28; D gene: .; clone size: many; CDR3 DNA: TGTGCCAGCAGTTCATACCACCGGCAGGGCTACGAGCAGTACTTC; CDR3 protein: CASSSYHRQGYEQYF
J gene: TRBJ2-2; V gene: TRBV6-5; D gene: .; clone size: .; CDR3 DNA: TGTGCCAGCACCTATTCGAACACCGGGGAGCTGTTTTTT; CDR3 protein: CASTYSNTGELFF
J gene: TRBJ1-4; V gene: TRBV7-9; D gene: .; clone size: many; CDR3 DNA: TGTGCCAGCAGCTTAGGGGGTTTCGAAAAACTGTTTTTT; CDR3 protein: CASSLGGFEKLFF
J gene: TRBJ2-1; V gene: TRBV11-2; D gene: TRBD2; clone size: many; CDR3 DNA: TGTGCCAGCAGCTTAGTGAGTAGCGGGGGGGAGCAGTTCTTC; CDR3 protein: CASSLVSSGGEQFF
J gene: TRBJ2-2; V gene: TRBV7-9; D gene: .; clone size: .; CDR3 DNA: TGTGCCAGCAGCTTACGGTCCTACGGGACCGGGGAGCTGTTTTTT; CDR3 protein: CASSLRSYGTGELFF
J gene: TRBJ2-7; V gene: TRBV6-1; D gene: TRBD1; clone size: .; CDR3 DNA: TGTGCCAGCAGTCCAAGGGGACAGGGGACCTCCGAGCAGTACTTC; CDR3 protein: CASSPRGQGTSEQYF
J gene: TRBJ2-3; V gene: TRBV5-1; D gene: .; clone size: many; CDR3 DNA: TGCGCCAGCAGCTATGGACATTCTACAGATACGCAGTATTTT; CDR3 protein: CASSYGHSTDTQYF
J gene: TRBJ1-1; V gene: TRBV5-1; D gene: .; clone size: many; CDR3 DNA: TGCGCCAGCAGCTTCGGAGCTAGAACTGAAGCTTTCTTT; CDR3 protein: CASSFGARTEAFF
J gene: TRBJ2-5; V gene: TRBV30; D gene: TRBD2; clone size: many; CDR3 DNA: TGTGCCTGGAGCGATACGGGACTAGCGGGACCCTGGTACCAAGAGACCCAGTACTTC; CDR3 protein: CAWSDTGLAGPWYQETQYF
J gene: TRBJ1-5; V gene: TRBV18; D gene: .; clone size: few; CDR3 DNA: TGTGCCAGCTCACCATCGAAGGCACCTAATCAGCCCCAGCATTTT; CDR3 protein: CASSPSKAPNQPQHF
J gene: TRBJ2-1; V gene: TRBV7-3; D gene: .; clone size: many; CDR3 DNA: TGTGCCAGCAGCTTTAAGGGGGGCAATGAGCAGTTCTTC; CDR3 protein: CASSFKGGNEQFF
J gene: TRBJ2-7; V gene: TRBV3-1; D gene: .; clone size: many; CDR3 DNA: TGTGCCAGCAGCCCCCGTTGGGGGCAAGGCGAGCAGTACTTC; CDR3 protein: CASSPRWGQGEQYF
J gene: TRBJ2-1; V gene: TRBV27; D gene: .; clone size: .; CDR3 DNA: TGTGCCAGCAGTCAAAACAATGGGCAGTTCTTC; CDR3 protein: CASSQNNGQFF
J gene: TRBJ2-7; V gene: TRBV10-3; D gene: TRBD1; clone size: few; CDR3 DNA: TGTGCCATCAGTGAGGTCAGGGGGTTGGAGCAGTACTTC; CDR3 protein: CAISEVRGLEQYF
J gene: TRBJ2-7; V gene: TRBV6-5; D gene: TRBD2; clone size: many; CDR3 DNA: TGTGCCAGCAGTTACTCTGCAGGGACTAACGAGCAGTACTTC; CDR3 protein: CASSYSAGTNEQYF
J gene: TRBJ1-5; V gene: TRBV12-5; D gene: .; clone size: many; CDR3 DNA: TGTGCTAGTGGTTGGAGTAGCAATCAGCCCCAGCATTTT; CDR3 protein: CASGWSSNQPQHF
J gene: TRBJ2-7; V gene: TRBV5-1; D gene: TRBD1; clone size: many; CDR3 DNA: TGCGCCAGCAGCTGGGGACAGATGCGATACGAGCAGTACTTC; CDR3 protein: CASSWGQMRYEQYF
J gene: TRBJ2-1; V gene: TRBV11-3; D gene: .; clone size: few; CDR3 DNA: TGTGCCAGCAGCTTAAAGGGGTCAGCTGGAGCCTTCTCCTACAATGAGCAGTTCTTC; CDR3 protein: CASSLKGSAGAFSYNEQFF
J gene: TRBJ2-2; V gene: TRBV12-3/TRBV12-4; D gene: .; clone size: .; CDR3 DNA: TGTGCCAGCAGTCCCCAGGAGGCCGGGGAGCTGTTTTTT; CDR3 protein: CASSPQEAGELFF
J gene: TRBJ2-3; V gene: TRBV6-5; D gene: .; clone size: many; CDR3 DNA: TGTGCCAGCAGTTACTCGTCAAGCACAGATACGCAGTATTTT; CDR3 protein: CASSYSSSTDTQYF
J gene: TRBJ1-1; V gene: TRBV30; D gene: TRBD1; clone size: .; CDR3 DNA: TGTGCCTGGGGTACAGGGGGCTGGAACACTGAAGCTTTCTTT; CDR3 protein: CAWGTGGWNTEAFF
J gene: TRBJ1-6; V gene: TRBV11-2; D gene: .; clone size: many; CDR3 DNA: TGTGCCAGCAGCCATCCCGGGGGGGGGAATTCACCCCTCCACTTT; CDR3 protein: CASSHPGGGNSPLHF
J gene: TRBJ2-7; V gene: TRBV6-5; D gene: TRBD2; clone size: few; CDR3 DNA: TGTGCCAGCAGTTACCTCGGGACTAGCGGGACCTACGAGCAGTACTTC; CDR3 protein: CASSYLGTSGTYEQYF
J gene: TRBJ2-7; V gene: TRBV5-1; D gene: .; clone size: .; CDR3 DNA: TGCGCCAGCAGCCTGGGGCCGGGGCGGGGAACCTACGAGCAGTACTTC; CDR3 protein: CASSLGPGRGTYEQYF
J gene: TRBJ1-3; V gene: TRBV24-1; D gene: TRBD1; clone size: .; CDR3 DNA: TGTGCCACCAGTGATGGACAGGGTATAGGTCCGGGCTCTGGAAACACCATATATTTT; CDR3 protein: CATSDGQGIGPGSGNTIYF
J gene: TRBJ2-5; V gene: TRBV18; D gene: TRBD2; clone size: many; CDR3 DNA: TGTGCCAGCTCACCACGCGGGGGAGGGCCGAAAGAGACCCAGTACTTC; CDR3 protein: CASSPRGGGPKETQYF
J gene: TRBJ2-2; V gene: TRBV4-1; D gene: TRBD1; clone size: .; CDR3 DNA: TGCGCCAGCAGCCCCAGGGGGACAGGGGGCACCTCGAACACCGGGGAGCTGTTTTTT; CDR3 protein: CASSPRGTGGTSNTGELFF